This T cell receptor (beta chain) was captured in a study of CD8 T cells in Susac syndrome. TCR beta sequencing was performed on blood CD8+ and CD4+ T cells. TEMRA cells were FACS-enriched and CD8+ and CD4+ T cells negatively isolated. Trimming took 5 bases from V and 3 from J, leaving 14 bases between them. This CDR3 has 15 amino acids. In germline, CDR1 is MGHRA, CDR2 YSYEKL. When the RNA was reverse transcribed, random hexamers were used with an input of 0.5 to 1 ug. TCRdb reprocessed the immunoSEQ multiplex PCR reads with MiXCR, giving one entry per CDR3 protein. The sample shows 250,000 to 300,000 distinct CDR3 sequences, 70% to 90% of them seen only once.

The chain links TRBV4-1 to TRBJ2-1; the D gene is possibly TRBD2 (6 bases). The TCR originated in a human donor with multiple sclerosis. Material: CD8+ T cells from PBMCs. Here the CDR3 DNA reads TGCGCCAGCAGCAAACGGATGGGGGGCTACAATGAGCAGTTCTTC. Its translation: CASSKRMGGYNEQFF.